This T cell receptor (beta chain) is drawn from a study of tumor and adjacent non-tumor tissue in lung cancer. Remarks on this clonotype: Just one base apart from a much larger clone, this may be a read error.

Three rounds of nested PCR, following a modified ARM-PCR protocol, produced the TCRbeta library. TCRdb re-called the multiplex PCR reads through MiXCR, storing one row per CDR3 protein. Among 55,000 to 65,000 distinct CDR3 sequences listed, about 61% were seen once. The template was RNA from unsorted bulk tissue. More than 3 cm separated this lung sample from the edge of the tumor. Germline assignment: CDR1 MNHEY and CDR2 SVGAGI. The CDR3 covers 16 residues. This chain joins TRBV6-5 and TRBJ2-5; tentatively, D is TRBD1 (6 bases). This clonotype was obtained from a man in his 70s with non-small cell lung cancer. The sample was distant non-tumor lung tissue. The CDR3 loop reads CTSSYSAGRGQETQYF. Written as DNA, the CDR3 is TGTACCAGCAGTTACTCGGCCGGCAGGGGCCAAGAGACCCAGTACTTC.